The sample holds one count of the clone carrying this TCR beta chain. V lost 6 bases and J 7 bases, leaving 19 bases between the germline ends. Germline lookup yields CDR1 MDHEN and CDR2 SYDVKM. This CDR3 spans 14 amino acids. Investigators spread the genomic DNA of each subset evenly over several immunoSEQ plates. TCRdb's copy holds only in-frame clones and misses some; the assay was immunoSEQ multiplex PCR. The table includes roughly 110,000 clones, about 70% detected once. The sample belongs to a study of shared clonotypes between healthy human individuals. CD45RO+ cells were combined with CCR7-negative CD45RA+ TemRA cells to form CD8 memory.

The clonotype was recovered from a woman aged 30 to 39 in good health. The chain combines TRBV28 with TRBJ2-7; unclear D gene. The sample was memory CD8+ T cells sorted from blood. Subset here: CD45RO+ cells pooled with CCR7-negative TemRA cells. CDR3 nucleotides: TGTGCCAGCAGAACCCCCGGCCTGAGTCGGGAGCAGTACTTC. Its protein is CASRTPGLSREQYF.